This T cell receptor (beta chain) was recovered during a study of T cell responses to AZD1222 COVID-19 vaccine. Study-wide background: Second-dose intervals of approximately 4 or approximately 12 weeks were pooled.

Worth noting for this clone: The antigen is not known.

The germline CDR1 and CDR2 sequences are LGHNA and YSLEER. The CDR3 consists of 17 residues. Trimming stripped 0 bases from V and 2 bases from J, with 14 bases between. Generated by immunoSEQ multiplex PCR, the TCRdb table keeps only in-frame clones and is missing some. The repertoire has over 85,000 clones, about 89% of them found once; the top ten carry roughly 7.7%. Study results and limitations: Increased Spike-specific TCR breadth and depth were observed after two AZD1222 doses.

The V call is TRBV4-3, the J call TRBJ1-3; tentatively, D is TRBD1 (6 bases). Sequencing was performed on peripheral blood, taken on day 0 of AZD1222 vaccination. The receptor's source is an adult in good health. The CDR3 DNA is TGCGCCAGCAGCCAAGAATCCGGGACAAAAGCTGGAAACACCATATATTTT. It codes for CASSQESGTKAGNTIYF.